A selection of T cell receptor beta chains follows, all from one sample in a study of tumor and adjacent non-tumor tissue in lung cancer. TCRdb recomputed calls from the multiplex PCR reads with MiXCR, one row per CDR3 protein. Among approximately 79,000 distinct CDR3 sequences listed, about 66% were seen once. Sequencing used lung tumor tissue. The receptors derive from a man in his 70s with non-small cell lung cancer. CDR3s include the opening cysteine and the closing phenylalanine or tryptophan. Each record gives: V gene, clone size, J gene, D gene, CDR3 DNA, CDR3 protein. The D gene is left open where the match is weak. A clone size is listed for some rows: how often the clone was seen (once, few, many), or a class if it is expanded.

v_call: TRBV14
clone_size: .
j_call: TRBJ2-2
d_call: .
cdr3_nt: TGTGCCAGCAGCCTAACCGGGACCCGAGGGAACACCGGGGAGCTGTTTTTT
cdr3_aa: CASSLTGTRGNTGELFF

v_call: TRBV20-1
clone_size: many
j_call: TRBJ2-7
d_call: .
cdr3_nt: TGCAGTGCTTCAGAGCTACTGACCTACGAGCAGTACTTC
cdr3_aa: CSASELLTYEQYF

v_call: TRBV6-1
clone_size: once
j_call: TRBJ2-7
d_call: .
cdr3_nt: TGTGCCAGCAACCGATTCAGACAGGCTTCAGGCGACGAGCAGTACTTC
cdr3_aa: CASNRFRQASGDEQYF

v_call: TRBV6-1
clone_size: many
j_call: TRBJ1-5
d_call: .
cdr3_nt: TGTGCCAGCAGCGGCGTATACGATCAGCCCCAGCATTTT
cdr3_aa: CASSGVYDQPQHF

v_call: TRBV10-3
clone_size: .
j_call: TRBJ2-5
d_call: .
cdr3_nt: TGTGCCATCAGTGCCCAGACCCAGTACTTC
cdr3_aa: CAISAQTQYF

v_call: TRBV10-3
clone_size: .
j_call: TRBJ1-5
d_call: .
cdr3_nt: TGTGCCATCTGTGAGTCATCTGGATCTCAACCCCAGCATTTT
cdr3_aa: CAICESSGSQPQHF

v_call: TRBV6-6
clone_size: .
j_call: TRBJ2-5
d_call: .
cdr3_nt: TGTGCCAGCGGGCCCACTTCGTACCAAGAGACTCAGTACTTC
cdr3_aa: CASGPTSYQETQYF

v_call: TRBV11-1
clone_size: medium-sized
j_call: TRBJ2-3
d_call: TRBD2
cdr3_nt: TGTGCCAGCAGCCCCCTAGCGGGGGGGCCAACAGATACGCAGTATTTT
cdr3_aa: CASSPLAGGPTDTQYF

v_call: TRBV5-4
clone_size: .
j_call: TRBJ2-5
d_call: .
cdr3_nt: TGTGCCAGCAGCATCTGGGACCTGTTGAGAGAGACCCAGTACTTC
cdr3_aa: CASSIWDLLRETQYF

v_call: TRBV30
clone_size: .
j_call: TRBJ2-7
d_call: .
cdr3_nt: TGTGCCAGGAGTAGCCCCTGGACGGGATCCTACGAGCAGTACTTC
cdr3_aa: CARSSPWTGSYEQYF

v_call: TRBV4-2
clone_size: once
j_call: TRBJ2-7
d_call: .
cdr3_nt: TGTGCCTGTAGCCCCTACCGGGACGCAAGCTCCTACGAGCAGTACTTC
cdr3_aa: CACSPYRDASSYEQYF

v_call: TRBV10-3
clone_size: .
j_call: TRBJ2-7
d_call: TRBD2
cdr3_nt: TGTGCCATCAGTGAAGGGGCTAGCGGGAGGGCCCGATACGAGCATTACTTC
cdr3_aa: CAISEGASGRARYEHYF

v_call: TRBV18
clone_size: .
j_call: TRBJ1-2
d_call: .
cdr3_nt: TGTGCCAGCTCACCACGTAATGGTGGCTACACCTTC
cdr3_aa: CASSPRNGGYTF

v_call: TRBV11-1
clone_size: .
j_call: TRBJ2-5
d_call: .
cdr3_nt: TGTGCCAGCAACCCGGACGGAATCGAAACCCAGTACTTC
cdr3_aa: CASNPDGIETQYF

v_call: TRBV11-2
clone_size: .
j_call: TRBJ2-3
d_call: .
cdr3_nt: TGTGCCAGCAGCTTAGGCCACCGGGGAGGCACAGATACGCAGTATTTT
cdr3_aa: CASSLGHRGGTDTQYF

v_call: TRBV6-1
clone_size: .
j_call: TRBJ2-2
d_call: .
cdr3_nt: TGTGCCAGCAGGGATTACAGAAACACCGAGGAGCTGTTTTTT
cdr3_aa: CASRDYRNTEELFF

v_call: TRBV11-1
clone_size: .
j_call: TRBJ2-7
d_call: TRBD1
cdr3_nt: TGTACCAGCAGCTTAGACGGGACAGGGAACTATGAGCAGTACTTC
cdr3_aa: CTSSLDGTGNYEQYF

v_call: TRBV28
clone_size: many
j_call: TRBJ2-3
d_call: .
cdr3_nt: TGTGCCAGCCCCAGACTTACGCAGTATTTT
cdr3_aa: CASPRLTQYF

v_call: TRBV7-9
clone_size: many
j_call: TRBJ1-2
d_call: TRBD1
cdr3_nt: TGTGCCAGCAGCTTGATCCGGGACAGGGACTATGGCTACACCTTC
cdr3_aa: CASSLIRDRDYGYTF

v_call: TRBV12-1
clone_size: .
j_call: TRBJ2-6
d_call: .
cdr3_nt: TGTGTCAGCAGCTTTGGGGACAGGACTGGGGCCAACGTCCTGACTTTC
cdr3_aa: CVSSFGDRTGANVLTF

v_call: TRBV29-1
clone_size: once
j_call: TRBJ2-5
d_call: .
cdr3_nt: TGCGTCTCGGGGGACCCGCAAGAGATCCATTACTTC
cdr3_aa: CVSGDPQEIHYF

v_call: TRBV20-1
clone_size: many
j_call: TRBJ2-5
d_call: .
cdr3_nt: TGCAGTGCTAACGGGGACGTGGAGACCCAGTACTTC
cdr3_aa: CSANGDVETQYF

v_call: TRBV20-1
clone_size: .
j_call: TRBJ2-3
d_call: .
cdr3_nt: TGCAGTACTAGGGGTTGGGGGGGGACAGATACGCACTATTTT
cdr3_aa: CSTRGWGGTDTHYF

v_call: TRBV10-3
clone_size: many
j_call: TRBJ2-3
d_call: TRBD2
cdr3_nt: TGTGCCATCAGTGAGGGAAATAGCGGGAGCGTCACAGATACGCAGTATTTT
cdr3_aa: CAISEGNSGSVTDTQYF

v_call: TRBV11-1
clone_size: .
j_call: TRBJ2-6
d_call: .
cdr3_nt: TGTGCCAGCAGTATGGCTGTTAGTGGTGCCAACGTCCTGACTTTC
cdr3_aa: CASSMAVSGANVLTF

v_call: TRBV11-2
clone_size: .
j_call: TRBJ1-1
d_call: .
cdr3_nt: TGTGCCAGCAGTCCCGGGACAAGGGTTCGTCCTCACTTT
cdr3_aa: CASSPGTRVRPHF

v_call: TRBV12-3/TRBV12-4
clone_size: .
j_call: TRBJ1-5
d_call: .
cdr3_nt: TGTGCCAGCAGTATCGGCAAGGGTGGCAATCAGCCCCAGCATTTT
cdr3_aa: CASSIGKGGNQPQHF

v_call: TRBV11-1
clone_size: .
j_call: TRBJ2-7
d_call: .
cdr3_nt: TGTGCCGGCAGGTTGGGGGAGCATTACTTC
cdr3_aa: CAGRLGEHYF

v_call: TRBV12-3/TRBV12-4
clone_size: many
j_call: TRBJ2-5
d_call: .
cdr3_nt: TGTGCCAGCAGTTTATATGGGACGCCCTTCGGGGAGACCCAGTACTTC
cdr3_aa: CASSLYGTPFGETQYF

v_call: TRBV5-1
clone_size: many
j_call: TRBJ2-1
d_call: .
cdr3_nt: TGCGCCAGCAGCTTGGCCCGCGGGAACCCCGATGGGTCTGAGCAGTTCTTC
cdr3_aa: CASSLARGNPDGSEQFF

v_call: TRBV11-2
clone_size: .
j_call: TRBJ1-6
d_call: TRBD1
cdr3_nt: TGTGTCAGCAGCTCAATGGGGACAGGGACCTTACCCCTCCACTTT
cdr3_aa: CVSSSMGTGTLPLHF